This T cell receptor beta chain emerged from a study of blood T cell repertoires in COVID-19. On the study more broadly: Material from acute and convalescent COVID-19 was sourced from the United States, Italy and Spain. T cells, B-cell-depleted T cells, or PBMCs supplied cDNA or gDNA.

Authors' methods: Estimated nucleated cell counts came from reference gene primer amplification. Using immunoSEQ multiplex PCR, the repertoire was profiled, and TCRdb retains in-frame clones only, with some absent. D and trimming were read from the DNA, whereas the V and J calls and clone size are those reported in that table. The sample gives 150,000 to 200,000 clones, roughly 79% of which show up once; roughly 12% is in the top ten. Patients at the Seattle site were enrolled during active infection and followed longitudinally. The source is a woman of 80 years or more with COVID-19, enrolled during active disease. Sequencing was done on a sample of peripheral blood.

As DNA, the CDR3 is TGTGCCAGCAGTGGCCGGGACAATATTCAGTACTTC. Its translation is CASSGRDNIQYF. The chain uses TRBV2 and TRBJ2-4; perhaps TRBD1 as D (6 bases). V dropped 4 bases and J dropped 10 bases, with 11 bases sitting between them. CDR1 and CDR2 (germline): SNHLY, FYNNEI. This CDR3 contains 12 residues.